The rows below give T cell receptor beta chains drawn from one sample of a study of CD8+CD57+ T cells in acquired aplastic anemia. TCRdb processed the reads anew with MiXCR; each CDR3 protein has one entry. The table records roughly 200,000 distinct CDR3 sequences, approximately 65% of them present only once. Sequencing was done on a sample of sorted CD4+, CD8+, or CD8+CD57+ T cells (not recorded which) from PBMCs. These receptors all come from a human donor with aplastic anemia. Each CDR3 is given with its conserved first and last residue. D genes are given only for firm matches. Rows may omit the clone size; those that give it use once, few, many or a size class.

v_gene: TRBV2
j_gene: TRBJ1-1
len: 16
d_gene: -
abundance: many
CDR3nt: TGTGCCAGCAGTGAACCGAAAGTTTCAGGGAACACTGAAGCTTTCTTT
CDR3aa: CASSEPKVSGNTEAFF

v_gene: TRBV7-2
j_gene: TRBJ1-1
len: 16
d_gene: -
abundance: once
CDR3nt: TGTGCCAGCAGCTTAGGAGGGTTATGGGCGGACACTGAAGCTTTCTTT
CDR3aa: CASSLGGLWADTEAFF

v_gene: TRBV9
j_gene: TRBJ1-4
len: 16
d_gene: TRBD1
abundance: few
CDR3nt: TGTGCCAGCAGTGACCCGGGACAGGGAACTAATGAAAAACTGTTTTTT
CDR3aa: CASSDPGQGTNEKLFF

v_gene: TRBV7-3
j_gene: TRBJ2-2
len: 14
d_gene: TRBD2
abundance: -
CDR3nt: TGTGCCAGCAGTAGGACGGGGGGGCTCGGGGAGCTGTTTTTT
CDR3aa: CASSRTGGLGELFF

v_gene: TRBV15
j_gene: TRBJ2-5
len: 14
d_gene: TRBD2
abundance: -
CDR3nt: TGTGCCACCAGCGGGGGGGGGTCCCAAGAGACCCAGTACTTC
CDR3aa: CATSGGGSQETQYF

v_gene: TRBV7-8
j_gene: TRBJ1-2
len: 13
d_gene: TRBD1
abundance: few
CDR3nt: TGTGCCAGCAGCATGGGACAGTTGTATGGCTACACCTTC
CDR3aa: CASSMGQLYGYTF

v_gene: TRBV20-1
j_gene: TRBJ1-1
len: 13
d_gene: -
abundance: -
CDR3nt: TGCAGTGCCAGAAGGACTATGAACACTGAAGCTTTCTTT
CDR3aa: CSARRTMNTEAFF

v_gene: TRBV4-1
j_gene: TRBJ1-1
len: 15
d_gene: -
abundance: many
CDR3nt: TGCGCCAGCAGCCAAGAAGGACAGATGAACACTGAAGCTTTCTTT
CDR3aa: CASSQEGQMNTEAFF

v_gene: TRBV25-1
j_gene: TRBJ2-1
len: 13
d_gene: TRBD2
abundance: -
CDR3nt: TGTGCCAGCAGACCGGGACTATTCAATGAGCAGTTCTTC
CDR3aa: CASRPGLFNEQFF

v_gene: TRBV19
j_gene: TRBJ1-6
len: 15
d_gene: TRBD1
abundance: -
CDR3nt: TGTGCCAGTAGAGAGACAGGGAATAAACTTTCACCCCTCCACTTT
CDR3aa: CASRETGNKLSPLHF

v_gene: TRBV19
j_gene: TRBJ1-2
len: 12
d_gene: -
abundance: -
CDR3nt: TGTGCCAGTAGTATGGTTGAGAATGGCTACACCTTC
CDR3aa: CASSMVENGYTF

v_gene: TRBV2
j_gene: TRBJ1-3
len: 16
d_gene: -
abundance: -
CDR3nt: TGTGCCAGCAGTGAGGTTGATAGAAGCTCTGGAAACACCATATATTTT
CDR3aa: CASSEVDRSSGNTIYF

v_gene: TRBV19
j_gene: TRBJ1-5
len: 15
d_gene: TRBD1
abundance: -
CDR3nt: TGTGCCAGTAAAGGGACAGGCGATAGCAATCAGCCCCAGCATTTT
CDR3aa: CASKGTGDSNQPQHF

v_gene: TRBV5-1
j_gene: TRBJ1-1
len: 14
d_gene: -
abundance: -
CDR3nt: TGCGCCAGCAGCTTCGGTAGCGGGGACTACGAAGCTTTCTTT
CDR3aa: CASSFGSGDYEAFF

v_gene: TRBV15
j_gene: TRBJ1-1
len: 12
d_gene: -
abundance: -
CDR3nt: TGTGCCACCAGTGAGAGGGGCACTGAAGCTTTCTTT
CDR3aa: CATSERGTEAFF

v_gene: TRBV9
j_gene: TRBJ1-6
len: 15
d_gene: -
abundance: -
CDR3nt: TGTGCCAGCAGCGTGACCGGGACCCGGGGTTCACCCCTCCACTTT
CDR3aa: CASSVTGTRGSPLHF

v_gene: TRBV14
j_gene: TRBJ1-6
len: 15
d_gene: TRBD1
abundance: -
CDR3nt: TGTGCCAGCAGCTTATCGGGGCAGGGGGCTATACCCCTCCACTTT
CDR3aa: CASSLSGQGAIPLHF

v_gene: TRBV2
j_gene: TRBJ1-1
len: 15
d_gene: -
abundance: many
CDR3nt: TGTGCCAGCAGTGAGGGGAATGGTTGGAACACTGAAGCTTTCTTT
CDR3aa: CASSEGNGWNTEAFF

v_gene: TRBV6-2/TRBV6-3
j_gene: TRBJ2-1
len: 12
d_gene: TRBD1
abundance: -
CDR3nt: TGTGCCTGTAGACAGGGGTCCGGTGAGCAGTTCTTC
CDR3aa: CACRQGSGEQFF

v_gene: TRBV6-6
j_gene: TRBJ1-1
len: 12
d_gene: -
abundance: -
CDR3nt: TGTGCCACCTGGACGGGCAACACTGAAGCTTTCTTT
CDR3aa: CATWTGNTEAFF

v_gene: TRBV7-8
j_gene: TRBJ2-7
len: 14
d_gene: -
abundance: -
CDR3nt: TGTGCCAGCAGCTTACGGGACTCGCGGGACGAGCAGTACTTC
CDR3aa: CASSLRDSRDEQYF

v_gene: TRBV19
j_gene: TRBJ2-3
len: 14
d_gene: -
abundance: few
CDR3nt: TGTGCCAGTAGTATCATGGCTAGCACAGATACGCAGTATTTT
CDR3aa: CASSIMASTDTQYF

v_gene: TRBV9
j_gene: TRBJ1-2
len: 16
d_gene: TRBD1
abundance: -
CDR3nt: TGTGCCAGCAGCCCCACCCCCACAGGGGCTAGGGACGGCTACACCTTC
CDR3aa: CASSPTPTGARDGYTF

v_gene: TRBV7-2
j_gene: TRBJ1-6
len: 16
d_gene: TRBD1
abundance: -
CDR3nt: TGTGCCAGCAGCCGGGGGGACAGGTTCTATAATTCACCCCTCCACTTT
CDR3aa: CASSRGDRFYNSPLHF

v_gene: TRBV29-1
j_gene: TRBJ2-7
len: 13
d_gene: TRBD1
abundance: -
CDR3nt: TGCAGCAGTGAAACTGGACAGGGGTACGAGCAGTACTTC
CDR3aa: CSSETGQGYEQYF

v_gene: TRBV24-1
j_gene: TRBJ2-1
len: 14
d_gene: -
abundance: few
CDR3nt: TGTGCCACCAGTGAGCGGAAGGGGATAGATGAGCAGTTCTTC
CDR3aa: CATSERKGIDEQFF

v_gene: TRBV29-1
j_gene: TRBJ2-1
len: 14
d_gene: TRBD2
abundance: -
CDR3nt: TGCAGCGTGGGTGGGGGGGACGTCTACAATGAGCAGTTCTTC
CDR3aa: CSVGGGDVYNEQFF

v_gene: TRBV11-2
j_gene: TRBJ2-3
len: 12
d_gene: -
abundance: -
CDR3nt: TGTGCCAGCAGCCAGGTCCCAGATACGCAGTATTTT
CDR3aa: CASSQVPDTQYF

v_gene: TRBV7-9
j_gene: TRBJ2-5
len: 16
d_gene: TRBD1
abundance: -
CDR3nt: TGTGCCAGCAGCAAGGGGGACAGAGGACTCCAAGAGACCCAGTACTTC
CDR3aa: CASSKGDRGLQETQYF

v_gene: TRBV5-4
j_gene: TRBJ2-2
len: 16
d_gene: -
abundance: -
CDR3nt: TGTGCCAGCAGCTTGGTGCAGGGGCTACGGGCCGGGGAGCTGTTTTTT
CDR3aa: CASSLVQGLRAGELFF

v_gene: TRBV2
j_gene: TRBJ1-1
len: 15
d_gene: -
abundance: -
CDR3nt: TGTGCCAGCAGCCCCCGCGAGCGGATGAACACTGAAGCTTTCTTT
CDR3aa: CASSPRERMNTEAFF

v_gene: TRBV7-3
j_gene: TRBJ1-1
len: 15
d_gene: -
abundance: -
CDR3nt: TGTGCCAGCAGCTCCGCGGGCGGCATGAACACTGAAGCTTTCTTT
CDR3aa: CASSSAGGMNTEAFF

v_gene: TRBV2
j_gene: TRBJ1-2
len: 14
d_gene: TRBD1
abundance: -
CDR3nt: TGTGCCAGCAGTGAGCACAGGGGTGGCTATGGCTACACCTTC
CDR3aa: CASSEHRGGYGYTF

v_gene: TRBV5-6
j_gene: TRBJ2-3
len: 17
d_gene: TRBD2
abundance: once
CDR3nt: TGTGCCAGCAGCTTTGGGGAGCGGGGGTTACACACAGATACGCAGTATTTT
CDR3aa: CASSFGERGLHTDTQYF

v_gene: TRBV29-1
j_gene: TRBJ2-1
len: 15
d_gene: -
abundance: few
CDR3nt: TGCAGCGTTGAAGTGAGGGGAGGCTCGCCGGGTGAGCAGTTCTTC
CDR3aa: CSVEVRGGSPGEQFF

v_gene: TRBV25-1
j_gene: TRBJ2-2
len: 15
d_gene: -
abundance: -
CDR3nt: TGTGCCAGCAGTGATAGGGCAGGGAACACCGGGGAGCTGTTTTTT
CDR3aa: CASSDRAGNTGELFF

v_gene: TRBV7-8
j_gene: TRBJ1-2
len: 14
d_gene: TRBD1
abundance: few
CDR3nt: TGTGCCAGCAGCTTAACGACAGGGCACAATGGCTACACCTTC
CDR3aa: CASSLTTGHNGYTF

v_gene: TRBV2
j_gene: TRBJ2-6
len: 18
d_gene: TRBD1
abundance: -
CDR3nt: TGTGCCAGCAGCCTATCCCCGGACAGGGGCACCGGGGCCAACGTCCTGACTTTC
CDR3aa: CASSLSPDRGTGANVLTF

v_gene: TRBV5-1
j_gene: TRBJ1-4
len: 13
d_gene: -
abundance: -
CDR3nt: TGCGCCAGCAGCTTGGGCGTAGGACAGAAACTGTTTTTT
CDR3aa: CASSLGVGQKLFF

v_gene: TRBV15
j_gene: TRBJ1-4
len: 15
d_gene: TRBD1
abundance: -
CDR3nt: TGTGCCACCAGACAGGACAGGGGAACTGTGGAAAAACTGTTTTTT
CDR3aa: CATRQDRGTVEKLFF